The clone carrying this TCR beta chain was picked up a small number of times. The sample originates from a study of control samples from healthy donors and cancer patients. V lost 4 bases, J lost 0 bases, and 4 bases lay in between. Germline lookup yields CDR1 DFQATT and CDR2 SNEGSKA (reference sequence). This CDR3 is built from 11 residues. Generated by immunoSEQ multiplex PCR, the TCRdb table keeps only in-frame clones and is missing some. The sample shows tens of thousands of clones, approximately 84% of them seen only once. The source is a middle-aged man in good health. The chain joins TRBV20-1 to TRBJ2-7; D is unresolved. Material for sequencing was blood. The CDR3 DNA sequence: TGCAGTGCTAAGTTCTCCTACGAGCAGTACTTC. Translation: CSAKFSYEQYF.